These 29 T cell receptor beta chains came from one sample sequenced in a study of beta chain features in type 1 diabetes. Isolated RNA was reverse transcribed in full, so expressed TCRB transcripts were sequenced. Libraries were prepared by immunoSEQ multiplex PCR; TCRdb keeps only in-frame clonotypes and omits some of them. The sample has 620,000 or so clones, about 16% seen once. Sequenced input: naive CD4+ T cells from blood. These receptors all stem from a man between 18 and 29 years old in good health.

This clone has just one count. The chain couples TRBV18 to TRBJ2-5; 11 nucleotides align to TRBD1. The CDR3 extends over 15 amino acids. The V gene's germline CDR1 is KGHSH and CDR2 LQKENI. The V gene end was trimmed by 6 bases and the J gene end by 3 bases; junction bases not matched to a gene: 6. The DNA for the CDR3 is TGTGCCAGCTCTTCGGACAGGGGGCGTAAAGAGACCCAGTACTTC. This sequence encodes CASSSDRGRKETQYF.

This clone has only a few counts. The V call is TRBV5-8, the J call TRBJ2-7; unclear D gene. The germline gives CDR1 SGHTS, CDR2 YDEGEE. Trimming removed 6 bases from V and 4 bases from J, with 5 bases in between. CDR3 size: 10 residues. CDR3 sequence (DNA): TGTGCCAGCAACGAATACGAGCAGTACTTC. This translates into CASNEYEQYF.

This clone has a handful of counts. This chain joins TRBV7-3 and TRBJ1-2, with 8 bases aligning to TRBD1. Germline lookup yields CDR1 SGHTA and CDR2 FQGTGA. The CDR3 length is 17 residues. The V and J ends lost 5 bases and 1 base, in that order; junction bases with no gene match: 12. Here the CDR3 DNA reads TGTGCCAGCAGCCCCGTCGGAGGGACAGGAGATAACTATGGCTACACCTTC. Its translation is CASSPVGGTGDNYGYTF.

This chain joins TRBV4-3 and TRBJ1-2; TRBD1 matches 8 bases. J gave up 4 bases and V 0 bases, and 10 bases lay outside the gene matches. Germline CDR1 is LGHNA and CDR2 is YSLEER. This CDR3 has 17 residues. The CDR3 here is CASSQDVRDRPLYGYTF. The CDR3 DNA reads as TGCGCCAGCAGCCAAGATGTGCGGGACAGGCCACTCTATGGCTACACCTTC.

J is TRBJ2-5 and V is TRBV18; TRBD1 or TRBD2 may be the D gene (5 bases each). This CDR3 has 15 amino acids. From germline, CDR1 is KGHSH and CDR2 LQKENI. V lost 6 bases and J lost 5, with 19 bases in between. The CDR3 region has the DNA TGTGCCAGCTCGGACTGGAGTCGCGCAGGGGAGACCCAGTACTTC. Residues: CASSDWSRAGETQYF.

V and J are TRBV10-3 and TRBJ2-2, with 9 bases matching TRBD2. CDR1 and CDR2 from the germline V gene are ENHRY and SYGVKD. The CDR3 is 16 amino acids. V was clipped by 5 bases and J by 6 bases; unmatched bases: 10. CDR3 loop: CAISLSGRRVSGELFF. The CDR3 DNA sequence: TGTGCCATCAGTTTGAGCGGGAGGAGGGTATCCGGGGAGCTGTTTTTT.

The chain has TRBV5-4 and TRBJ2-7; D unclear. Trimming removed 6 bases at V and 4 bases at J, with 14 bases between. Germline CDR1 is SGHNT and CDR2 is YYREEE (reference sequence). The CDR3 has 13 amino acids. This chain's CDR3 is CASTSGEVYEQYF. The CDR3 DNA reads TGTGCCAGCACCTCTGGAGAGGTGTACGAGCAGTACTTC.

This clone was detected a few times. The V gene is TRBV18, the J gene TRBJ2-5, with D perhaps TRBD1 (5 bases). CDR1 and CDR2 from the germline V gene are KGHSH and LQKENI. V lost 6 bases, J lost 5 bases, and 16 bases lay in between. This CDR3 spans 14 amino acids. CDR3 amino acids: CASSPKGLGETQYF. The CDR3 bases are TGTGCCAGCTCCCCCAAGGGGCTGGGTGAGACCCAGTACTTC.

The chain couples TRBV19 to TRBJ1-1; D is unresolved. The CDR3 contains 14 residues. Trimming cost V 1 base and J 1 base, with 7 bases left between them. CDR1 LNHDA and CDR2 SQIVND come from the germline V gene (reference sequence). The CDR3 reads CASSIAAQNTEAFF. CDR3 nucleotides: TGTGCCAGTAGTATAGCGGCGCAGAACACTGAAGCTTTCTTT.

The rearrangement uses TRBV28 and TRBJ1-2; no reliable D call. This CDR3 contains 13 residues. Trimming removed 5 bases at V and 4 bases at J, with 11 bases between. CDR1 is MDHEN and CDR2 is SYDVKM in the germline V gene. In DNA, the CDR3 is TGTGCCAGCAGTCAAAAGCTATCCTATGGCTACACCTTC. Protein sequence: CASSQKLSYGYTF.

The V and J genes are TRBV28 and TRBJ2-7; D is ambiguous. The V gene lost 5 bases and the J gene lost 0 bases, with 11 bases spanning the gap. The CDR3 sequence is 14 residues long. Germline loops: CDR1 MDHEN, CDR2 SYDVKM. The CDR3 nucleotides are TGTGCCAGCAGTCATGGGTCCGGCTCCTACGAGCAGTACTTC. It specifies CASSHGSGSYEQYF.

J is TRBJ2-6 and V is TRBV28; maybe TRBD1 (5 bases). V gave up 5 bases and J gave up 2 bases, with 19 bases separating them. Germline CDR1 MDHEN, CDR2 SYDVKM. The CDR3 contains 18 residues. This CDR3 is CASSHHLRQITGANVLTF. DNA of the CDR3: TGTGCCAGCAGTCACCACCTTAGACAGATTACTGGGGCCAACGTCCTGACTTTC. Based on the CDR3 plus reference TRBV28 and TRBJ2-6, the full variable domain is DVKVTQSSRYLVKRTGEKVFLECVQDMDHENMFWYRQDPGLGLRLIYFSYDVKMKEKGDIPEGYSVSREKKERFSLILESASTNQTSMYLCASSHHLRQITGANVLTFGAGSRLTVL.

This clone has more than one count but fewer than ten. The chain couples TRBV14 to TRBJ2-2; a possible D gene is TRBD2 (6 bases). Trimming cost V 8 bases and J 5 bases, with 9 bases left between them. Germline values: CDR1 SGHDN, CDR2 FVKESK. The CDR3 consists of 12 residues. CDR3: CASGAGTGELFF. In DNA, the CDR3 is TGTGCCAGCGGTGCGGGAACCGGGGAGCTGTTTTTT. Supplemented by reference TRBV14 and TRBJ2-2, the full variable domain reads EAGVTQFPSHSVIEKGQTVTLRCDPISGHDNLYWYRRVMGKEIKFLLHFVKESKQDESGMPNNRFLAERTGGTYSTLKVQPAELEDSGVYFCASGAGTGELFFGEGSRLTVL.

This clone was counted only a few times. The chain couples TRBV7-2 to TRBJ2-1; weak D call: TRBD1 (6 bases). V was clipped by 4 bases and J by 3 bases, with 13 bases between them. CDR3 length: 15 amino acids. The germline V gene has CDR1 SGHTA and CDR2 FQGNSA. In DNA, the CDR3 is TGTGCCAGCAGCTCGCTACAGGGAATCTACAATGAGCAGTTCTTC. Translation gives CASSSLQGIYNEQFF.

CDR3 amino acids: CASSTGTYTGELFF. In nucleotides, the CDR3 is TGCGCCAGCAGCACCGGGACGTACACCGGGGAGCTGTTTTTT. The rearrangement uses TRBV5-1 and TRBJ2-2; D could derive from TRBD1 or TRBD2 (5 bases each). The V end was cut by 4 bases, the J end by 3 bases, with 10 bases between. The CDR3 consists of 14 residues. Germline assignment: CDR1 SGHRS and CDR2 YFSETQ.

The chain is built from TRBV6-5 and TRBJ1-4, with TRBD1 as a possible D gene (5 bases). V was pared by 3 bases and J by 3 bases, with 8 bases between. This CDR3 comprises 14 residues. Per the germline V gene, CDR1 is MNHEY and CDR2 is SVGAGI. Here the CDR3 reads CASSYYRSNEKLFF. CDR3 sequence (DNA): TGTGCCAGCAGTTATTACAGGTCTAATGAAAAACTGTTTTTT.

This clone appeared a few times. V usage is TRBV4-3 and J usage is TRBJ1-1; D gene uncertain. The V and J ends lost 4 bases and 1 base respectively, with 13 bases between them. CDR3 size: 15 residues. Germline loops: CDR1 LGHNA, CDR2 YSLEER. The DNA of the CDR3 is TGCGCCAGCAGCCTCGAAGCAGCGGGGAACACTGAAGCTTTCTTT. This translates into CASSLEAAGNTEAFF.

The chain has TRBV7-3 and TRBJ1-2; a possible D gene is TRBD1 (5 bases). The V gene's germline CDR1 is SGHTA and CDR2 FQGTGA. The CDR3 runs 14 residues. V was cut by 3 bases and J by 8 bases, with 16 bases left in between. The CDR3 region has the DNA TGTGCCAGCAGCTTGGGGACGGATAACGGAGGCTACACCTTC. Protein: CASSLGTDNGGYTF. The whole variable domain, remainder taken from reference TRBV7-3 and TRBJ1-2, is GAGVSQTPSNKVTEKGKYVELRCDPISGHTALYWYRQSLGQGPEFLIYFQGTGAADDSGLPNDRFFAVRPEGSVSTLKIQRTERGDSAVYLCASSLGTDNGGYTFGSGTRLTVV.

V usage is TRBV18 and J usage is TRBJ2-3; D might be TRBD1 or TRBD2, each matching 5 bases. The CDR3 is 16 amino acids. The germline CDR1 and CDR2 sequences are KGHSH and LQKENI. The V end was cut by 3 bases, the J end by 5 bases, with 18 bases between. The CDR3 DNA is TGTGCCAGCTCACCCTTGCTTGGGGACGCCAGAGATACGCAGTATTTT. This encodes CASSPLLGDARDTQYF.

The chain combines TRBV28 with TRBJ1-5; D gene uncertain. Between the trimmed V and J ends, which lost 3 bases and 4 bases, there was a span of 16 bases. The CDR3 is 16 amino acids. Germline loops: CDR1 MDHEN, CDR2 SYDVKM. CDR3 sequence reads: CASSLGLSLGNQPQHF. CDR3 bases: TGTGCCAGCAGTTTGGGTTTGTCCCTGGGGAATCAGCCCCAGCATTTT.

This clone has just a few counts. The genes are TRBV5-1 and TRBJ1-2; D gene uncertain. The ends were cut back, 0 bases at V and 8 bases at J, with 8 bases in the middle. The CDR3 has 12 residues. The V gene's germline CDR1 is SGHRS and CDR2 YFSETQ. As DNA, the CDR3 is TGCGCCAGCAGCTTGGGATCTGGGGGCTACACCTTC. It specifies CASSLGSGGYTF.

The chain couples TRBV7-9 to TRBJ1-6; D unresolved. Germline assignment: CDR1 SEHNR and CDR2 FQNEAQ (reference sequence). V was pared by 2 bases and J by 6 bases, with 20 bases between. The CDR3 runs 18 residues. The CDR3 region has the DNA TGTGCCAGCAGCTTAACGGGCTTCAGGTTTACTGGTAATTCACCCCTCCACTTT. Its protein is CASSLTGFRFTGNSPLHF.

The V call is TRBV7-9, the J call TRBJ2-7, with TRBD1 matching over 7 bases. Trimming removed 6 bases from V and 1 base from J; junction bases left unmatched: 6. Germline-derived CDR1 and CDR2 are SEHNR and FQNEAQ (reference sequence). CDR3 length equals 14 residues. The CDR3 nucleotides are TGTGCCAGCAGGACAGGGCAGGGGTCCTACGAGCAGTACTTC. Its translation: CASRTGQGSYEQYF. The whole variable domain, filled in from reference TRBV7-9 and TRBJ2-7, reads DTGVSQNPRHKITKRGQNVTFRCDPISEHNRLYWYRQTLGQGPEFLTYFQNEAQLEKSRLLSDRFSAERPKGSFSTLEIQRTEQGDSAMYLCASRTGQGSYEQYFGPGTRLTVT.

There are a few counts of this clone. Here the CDR3 reads CASSIEAGATPYEQYF. The CDR3 nucleotides are TGTGCCAGTAGTATAGAGGCAGGAGCTACCCCATACGAGCAGTACTTC. V gene TRBV19 combines with J gene TRBJ2-7; D gene ambiguous. Germline CDR1 LNHDA, CDR2 SQIVND (reference sequence). This CDR3 has 16 amino acids. The V end was cut by 0 bases, the J end by 4 bases, with 16 bases between.

This clone was seen a handful of times. The chain couples TRBV7-9 to TRBJ2-3, with 7 bases lining up with TRBD1. CDR3 length equals 15 residues. Germline V gene lookup returns CDR1 SEHNR and CDR2 FQNEAQ (reference sequence). Germline trimming cut 3 bases from V and 1 base from J; bases unmatched to any gene: 4. CDR3 DNA sequence: TGTGCCAGCAGCTTCAGGACAGGACGCACAGATACGCAGTATTTT. Its translation is CASSFRTGRTDTQYF.

This sequence joins TRBV4-1 and TRBJ2-1; 8 nucleotides match TRBD2. Germline assignment: CDR1 MGHRA and CDR2 YSYEKL. V gave up 0 bases and J gave up 4 bases; unmatched junction bases: 2. CDR3 length equals 15 residues. CDR3 loop: CASSQERLAYNEQFF. In DNA form, the CDR3 reads TGCGCCAGCAGCCAAGAAAGACTAGCGTACAATGAGCAGTTCTTC.

The V gene is TRBV6-8, the J gene TRBJ1-4, with no clear D. The CDR3 loop spans 15 amino acids. CDR1 and CDR2 (germline): MNHGY, SAAAGT. V lost 0 bases, J lost 3 bases, and 8 bases lay in between. The DNA for the CDR3 is TGTGCCAGCAGTTACTCGAAGCAACCTAATGAAAAACTGTTTTTT. Its translation is CASSYSKQPNEKLFF.

The rearrangement links TRBV29-1 to TRBJ2-3; TRBD1 is a possible D gene (6 bases). The CDR3 length is 15 residues. Germline values: CDR1 SQVTM, CDR2 ANQGSEA. V was trimmed by 7 bases and J by 2 bases, leaving 19 bases between them. This CDR3 reads CSGGRGRGYTDTQYF. The CDR3 DNA reads as TGCAGCGGGGGTCGTGGCAGGGGATACACAGATACGCAGTATTTT.

For the CDR3, the DNA is TGTGCCAGCAGCTTGTTGACCGGACGGACAGGACCCTACGAGCAGTACTTC. Protein sequence: CASSLLTGRTGPYEQYF. The chain links TRBV7-9 to TRBJ2-7; TRBD1 matches 7 bases. This CDR3 comprises 17 residues. J was trimmed by 2 bases and V by 3 bases; bases with no gene match: 13. Germline loops: CDR1 SEHNR, CDR2 FQNEAQ (reference sequence).